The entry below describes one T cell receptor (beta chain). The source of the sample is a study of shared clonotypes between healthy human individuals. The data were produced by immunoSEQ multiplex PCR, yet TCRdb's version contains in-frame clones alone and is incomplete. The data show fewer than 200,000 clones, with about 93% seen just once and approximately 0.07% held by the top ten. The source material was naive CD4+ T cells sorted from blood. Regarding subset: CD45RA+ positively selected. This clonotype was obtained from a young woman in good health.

The DNA of the CDR3 is TGTGCCAGCACCTCTAGCCGGGACCCTCTTTACGAGCAGTACTTC. This sequence encodes CASTSSRDPLYEQYF. V and J are TRBV28 and TRBJ2-7, with D possibly being TRBD1 or TRBD2 (5 bases each). CDR1 MDHEN and CDR2 SYDVKM come from the germline V gene. Trimming pared 7 bases from V and 4 bases from J, leaving 20 bases between. This CDR3 spans 15 amino acids.